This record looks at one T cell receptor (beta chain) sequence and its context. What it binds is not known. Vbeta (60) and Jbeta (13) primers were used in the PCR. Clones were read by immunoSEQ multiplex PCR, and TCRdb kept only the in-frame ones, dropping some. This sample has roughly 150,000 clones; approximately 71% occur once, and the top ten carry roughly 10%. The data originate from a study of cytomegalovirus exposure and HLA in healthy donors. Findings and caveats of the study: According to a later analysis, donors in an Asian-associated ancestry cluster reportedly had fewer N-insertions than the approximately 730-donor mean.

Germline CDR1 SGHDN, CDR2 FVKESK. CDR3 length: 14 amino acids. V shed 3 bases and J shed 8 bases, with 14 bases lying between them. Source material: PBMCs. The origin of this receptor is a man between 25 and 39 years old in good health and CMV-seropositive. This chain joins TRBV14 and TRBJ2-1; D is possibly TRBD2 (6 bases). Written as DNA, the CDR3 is TGTGCCAGCAGCCAGCTGGAGGGCCTCGATGAGCAGTTCTTC. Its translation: CASSQLEGLDEQFF.